These 14 T cell receptor beta chains were sequenced from one sample in a study of shared clonotypes between healthy human individuals. Repertoires were generated with immunoSEQ multiplex PCR, while TCRdb's copy carries only in-frame clones and drops some. Here the sample spans some 2.1 million clones, 85% to 95% being singletons. Sequenced sample: naive CD4+ T cells sorted from blood. As for subset: CD45RA+ positively selected. These TCRs come from a man aged 18-30 years in good health.

The V call is TRBV19, the J call TRBJ1-3; TRBD1 matches at 7 bases. In germline, CDR1 is LNHDA, CDR2 SQIVND (reference sequence). The CDR3 length is 14 residues. Unmatched junction bases numbered 2, after V lost 6 bases and J lost 0 bases. CDR3 nucleotides: TGTGCCAGTAGCGACAGGGCCTCTGGAAACACCATATATTTT. Translated: CASSDRASGNTIYF.

The J gene is TRBJ2-2, the V gene TRBV27; unclear D gene. CDR1 and CDR2 (germline): MNHEY, SMNVEV (reference sequence). The CDR3 contains 15 residues. V was trimmed by 8 bases and J by 2 bases, leaving 15 bases between them. The CDR3 coding sequence is TGTGCCAGCGGTCAACCGGGCCACAACACCGGGGAGCTGTTTTTT. Residues: CASGQPGHNTGELFF.

The rearrangement uses TRBV10-1 and TRBJ2-3; 8 nucleotides match TRBD1. Germline-derived CDR1 and CDR2 are WNHNN and SYGVQD (reference sequence). The trim removed 3 bases at V and 1 base at J, leaving 3 bases unmatched. CDR3 length: 15 residues. As DNA, the CDR3 is TGCGCCAGCAGTGACCCGACAGGGGGCACAGATACGCAGTATTTT. Translating it yields CASSDPTGGTDTQYF.

The rearrangement joins TRBV14 to TRBJ2-3; D unclear. With 3 bases removed from V and 4 bases from J, the gap between germline ends came to 8 bases. Germline assignment: CDR1 SGHDN and CDR2 FVKESK. This CDR3 has 13 residues. CDR3 DNA sequence: TGTGCCAGCAGCCAGTTGAGAGCAGATACGCAGTATTTT. The encoded protein is CASSQLRADTQYF.

V gene TRBV7-9 combines with J gene TRBJ2-3; 7 positions match TRBD2. CDR3 length equals 15 residues. The V segment lost 5 bases and the J segment 0 bases; nucleotides outside the gene matches: 5. Germline CDR1 is SEHNR and CDR2 is FQNEAQ (reference sequence). CDR3 nucleotides: TGTGCCAGCAGCGCCCGGGGGGATAGCACAGATACGCAGTATTTT. It encodes CASSARGDSTDTQYF.

This chain connects TRBV10-1 to TRBJ2-3; D is unresolved. The CDR3 contains 15 residues. Looked up from germline, CDR1 is WNHNN and CDR2 is SYGVQD (reference sequence). CDR3 in DNA: TGCTCCCCGCCCCCCGTGAGCAATGAAGGAGATACGCAGTATTTT. It specifies CSPPPVSNEGDTQYF.

The chain employs TRBV6-6 and TRBJ1-2; 10 bases fit TRBD1. CDR3 length equals 13 residues. Germline V CDR1 and CDR2: MNHNY, SVGAGI (reference sequence). J lost 2 bases, V lost 8 bases, and 2 bases had no gene match. CDR3 nucleotides: TGTGCCAGCGGACAGGGGGTCAACTATGGCTACACCTTC. Translated: CASGQGVNYGYTF.

This clone was seen just once. This chain uses TRBV10-1 with TRBJ2-7; D possibly uses TRBD1 or TRBD2 (6 bases each). In germline, CDR1 is WNHNN, CDR2 SYGVQD (reference sequence). CDR3 length equals 14 residues. Trimming removed 2 bases at V and 6 bases at J, with 14 bases between. The CDR3 protein is CASSETRGASEQYF. CDR3 nucleotide sequence: TGCGCCAGCAGTGAGACTAGGGGGGCCTCCGAGCAGTACTTC.

The genes are TRBV5-1 and TRBJ2-3, with D maybe TRBD1 (6 bases). This CDR3 is built from 16 residues. Germline CDR1 is SGHRS and CDR2 is YFSETQ. Trimming cost V 5 bases and J 6 bases, with 22 bases left between them. The DNA for the CDR3 is TGCGCCAGCAGGAAAGGGGACCAGGGGAAGTGGGATACGCAGTATTTT. This gives the protein CASRKGDQGKWDTQYF.

The chain joins TRBV5-8 to TRBJ2-5; D is ambiguous. CDR1 is SGHTS and CDR2 is YDEGEE in the germline V gene. V was clipped by 1 base and J by 1 base, with 5 bases between them. The CDR3 loop spans 13 amino acids. The CDR3 loop reads CASSLQAQETQYF. The CDR3 DNA is TGTGCCAGCAGCTTGCAAGCCCAAGAGACCCAGTACTTC.

The chain couples TRBV7-6 to TRBJ2-5; TRBD2 is a possible D gene (6 bases). Germline loops: CDR1 SGHVS, CDR2 FNYEAQ. The CDR3 covers 13 residues. The V gene lost 8 bases and the J gene lost 2 bases, with 12 bases spanning the gap. The CDR3 DNA sequence: TGTGCCAGCTCGGGGAGGCGGCAAGAGACCCAGTACTTC. It specifies CASSGRRQETQYF.

The rearrangement uses TRBV5-1 and TRBJ2-5; 7 bases match TRBD1. The trim removed 4 bases at V and 5 bases at J, leaving 8 bases unmatched. Germline V CDR1 and CDR2: SGHRS, YFSETQ. The CDR3 has 14 residues. The CDR3 coding sequence is TGCGCCAGCAGCCGGGGACAGTCCTTGGAGACCCAGTACTTC. It specifies CASSRGQSLETQYF.

The V gene is TRBV7-2, the J gene TRBJ2-1; weak D call: TRBD2 (6 bases). V was trimmed by 5 bases and J by 2 bases, leaving 16 bases between them. The CDR3 is 16 amino acids. The V gene's germline CDR1 is SGHTA and CDR2 FQGNSA. The DNA for the CDR3 is TGTGCCAGCAGCAATCGCGGCGAGCGGGCCTACAATGAGCAGTTCTTC. Its translation is CASSNRGERAYNEQFF.

V is TRBV27 and J is TRBJ2-2; TRBD1 is a possible D gene (6 bases). Germline CDR1 MNHEY, CDR2 SMNVEV (reference sequence). V lost 8 bases to trimming and J lost 6 bases, with 13 bases between them. CDR3 length equals 13 residues. Written as DNA, the CDR3 is TGTGCCAGCGCTAGGGGGTCGGCCGGGGAGCTGTTTTTT. Translation gives CASARGSAGELFF.